Shown below are 29 T cell receptor beta chains from a single sample sequenced in a study of blood T cells in healthy people across ages. Combining a sample-barcoded 5' primer with a J-beta primer mix, a second PCR ran for roughly 7 to 12 cycles. TCRdb recomputed calls from the 5' RACE reads with MiXCR, one row per CDR3 protein. The data show some 1.5 million distinct CDR3 sequences, with roughly 27% seen just once and approximately 7.7% held by the top ten. Sequenced material: blood. Receptor source: a woman in her 30s in good health.

This clonotype was seen at least ten times. The V call is TRBV6-2 or TRBV6-3, the J call TRBJ2-7; TRBD1 matches 8 bases. The CDR3 sequence is 13 residues long. Losses at the gene ends were 10 bases for V and 3 bases for J; bases not matched to a gene: 8. The germline V gene encodes CDR1 MNHEY and CDR2 SVGEGT. The CDR3 sequence is CATFRTGGYEQYF. The CDR3 DNA follows: TGTGCCACCTTTCGAACAGGGGGCTACGAGCAGTACTTC.

This clonotype was seen a few times. The chain has TRBV5-6 and TRBJ2-1, with TRBD1 identical over 8 bases. The CDR3 is 15 amino acids. The V and J ends lost 4 bases and 3 bases, in that order; junction bases with no gene match: 6. Germline CDR1 is SGHDT and CDR2 is YYEEEE. The CDR3 nucleotides are TGTGCCAGCAGCCTATGGACAGGGTACTACAATGAGCAGTTCTTC. Residues: CASSLWTGYYNEQFF.

This clonotype has at least ten counts. CDR3 bases: TGTGCCACCAGCAGTTCAGCGGGGACCCAGGAGACCCAGTACTTC. The encoded protein is CATSSSAGTQETQYF. The chain couples TRBV15 to TRBJ2-5, with 7 bases aligning to TRBD2. Germline CDR1 is LNHNV and CDR2 is YYDKDF (reference sequence). This CDR3 comprises 15 residues. J was trimmed by 5 bases and V by 3 bases; bases with no gene match: 9.

This clonotype was counted many times. V usage is TRBV9 and J usage is TRBJ2-7; D is perhaps TRBD1 (6 bases). This CDR3 contains 14 residues. Between the trimmed V and J ends, which lost 0 bases and 7 bases, there was a span of 14 bases. In germline, CDR1 is SGDLS, CDR2 YYNGEE. In DNA form, the CDR3 reads TGTGCCAGCAGCGTAGGTTCAGGGGCTCTTGAGCAGTACTTC. Translating gives CASSVGSGALEQYF. Variable domain in full (rest from reference TRBV9 and TRBJ2-7): DSGVTQTPKHLITATGQRVTLRCSPRSGDLSVYWYQQSLDQGLQFLIQYYNGEERAKGNILERFSAQQFPDLHSELNLSSLELGDSALYFCASSVGSGALEQYFGPGTRLTVT.

The chain carries TRBV28 and TRBJ1-5; a possible D gene is TRBD1 (5 bases). Looked up from germline, CDR1 is MDHEN and CDR2 is SYDVKM. With 4 bases removed from V and 4 bases from J, the gap between germline ends came to 11 bases. This CDR3 spans 14 amino acids. The CDR3 coding sequence is TGTGCCAGCAGTTCAGGGAGTGCGAATCAGCCCCAGCATTTT. This sequence encodes CASSSGSANQPQHF. Full variable domain (remainder filled in from reference TRBV28 and TRBJ1-5): DVKVTQSSRYLVKRTGEKVFLECVQDMDHENMFWYRQDPGLGLRLIYFSYDVKMKEKGDIPEGYSVSREKKERFSLILESASTNQTSMYLCASSSGSANQPQHFGDGTRLSIL.

This clonotype was seen a few times. For the CDR3, the DNA is TGTGCCAGCAGCCAAGTAATGCAGGGAGAGACCCAGTACTTC. Translated, it gives CASSQVMQGETQYF. This sequence joins TRBV4-2 and TRBJ2-5; D is possibly TRBD1 (5 bases). V was trimmed by 1 base and J by 4 bases, leaving 10 bases between them. The CDR3 totals 14 residues. CDR1 is LGHNA and CDR2 is YNFKEQ in the germline V gene.

The chain joins TRBV29-1 to TRBJ1-3; D remains ambiguous. Deletions cut 3 bases from V and 3 bases from J, with 3 bases between. The CDR3 loop spans 11 amino acids. Germline CDR1 and CDR2: SQVTM and ANQGSEA. DNA of the CDR3: TGCAGCGTTGATTATGGAAACACCATATATTTT. Translation: CSVDYGNTIYF.

This clonotype was found many times. The rearrangement uses TRBV2 and TRBJ2-7; perhaps TRBD1 as D (6 bases). The germline V gene encodes CDR1 SNHLY and CDR2 FYNNEI. This CDR3 comprises 15 residues. Trimming took off 3 bases at V and 0 bases at J, with 12 bases between the two ends. The CDR3 DNA reads as TGTGCCAGCAGTGAGGGACACCTTACCTCCTACGAGCAGTACTTC. Translating gives CASSEGHLTSYEQYF.

This clonotype turned up a few times. The rearrangement joins TRBV29-1 to TRBJ2-2; possible D gene TRBD1, 5 bases. This CDR3 is 14 amino acids long. Germline V gene lookup returns CDR1 SQVTM and CDR2 ANQGSEA. V was clipped by 1 base and J by 2 bases, with 8 bases between them. The CDR3 region has the DNA TGCAGCGTTGAAGGGCAGGGTAACACCGGGGAGCTGTTTTTT. Its protein is CSVEGQGNTGELFF.

CDR3 residues: CASSLSKLAGGSYEQYF. DNA of the CDR3: TGTGCCAGCAGCTTATCCAAACTAGCGGGAGGATCCTACGAGCAGTACTTC. The chain joins TRBV7-2 to TRBJ2-7, with TRBD2 identical over 12 bases. This CDR3 spans 17 amino acids. The J segment lost 1 base and the V segment lost 2 bases, leaving 6 bases of the junction unmatched. CDR1 SGHTA and CDR2 FQGNSA come from the germline V gene. The full variable domain, with the rest looked up from reference TRBV7-2 and TRBJ2-7, is GAGVSQSPSNKVTEKGKDVELRCDPISGHTALYWYRQSLGQGLEFLIYFQGNSAPDKSGLPSDRFSAERTGGSVSTLTIQRTQQEDSAVYLCASSLSKLAGGSYEQYFGPGTRLTVT.

This clonotype has more than one count but fewer than ten. The chain uses TRBV6-5 and TRBJ1-2; possible D gene TRBD1, 6 bases. Trimming removed 10 bases at V and 7 bases at J, with 16 bases between. This CDR3 contains 12 residues. Germline-derived CDR1 and CDR2 are MNHEY and SVGAGI. The CDR3 DNA reads TGTGCCACGAAACAGGGACGCGGTGGCTACACCTTC. Protein sequence: CATKQGRGGYTF.

This clonotype was seen at least ten times. The V and J genes are TRBV29-1 and TRBJ1-2; weak D call: TRBD1 (6 bases). There are 15 residues in the CDR3. Between the trimmed V and J ends, which lost 7 bases and 2 bases, there was a span of 20 bases. CDR1 is SQVTM and CDR2 is ANQGSEA in the germline V gene. The CDR3 is CSGALGGLINYGYTF. CDR3 bases: TGCAGCGGCGCCCTTGGGGGGCTAATCAACTATGGCTACACCTTC.

This clonotype occurred many times. Its ends do not fully match the called genes, so a read error is possible. The V and J genes are TRBV5-1 and TRBJ1-1; D is possibly TRBD1 (6 bases). The CDR3 is 13 residues long. Germline V gene sequence: CDR1 SGHRS, CDR2 YFSETQ. CDR3 region: CASSRTVNTEAFF. The CDR3 nucleotides read TGTGCCAGCAGCCGGACAGTGAACACTGAAGCTTTCTTT.

The chain employs TRBV6-2 or TRBV6-3 and TRBJ1-6; 9 nucleotides match TRBD1. This CDR3 is built from 13 residues. The junction had 2 bases not matched to a gene; V was cut back by 6 bases and J by 8 bases. CDR1 and CDR2 (germline): MNHEY, SVGEGT. The CDR3 protein is CASSDRGDSPLHF. The DNA for the CDR3 is TGTGCCAGCAGCGACAGGGGGGATTCACCCCTCCACTTT.

In this sample, this clonotype turned up many times. V gene TRBV5-5 combines with J gene TRBJ2-5; 10 bases are a match to TRBD2. Trimming at V came to 4 bases and at J to 4 bases, leaving 10 bases not matched to a gene. This CDR3 spans 16 amino acids. The germline gives CDR1 SGHKS, CDR2 YYEKEE (reference sequence). Here the CDR3 reads CASSLVHSGGGETQYF. CDR3 DNA: TGTGCCAGCAGCCTCGTTCACAGCGGGGGGGGAGAGACCCAGTACTTC.

This clonotype was picked up a small number of times. The chain couples TRBV7-2 to TRBJ2-1, with D perhaps matching TRBD2 (5 bases). The CDR3 spans 16 residues. The V end was cut by 5 bases, the J end by 4 bases, with 18 bases between. CDR1 is SGHTA, CDR2 FQGNSA, per germline. The CDR3 DNA sequence: TGTGCCAGCAGCGAAGTCCTAGGCGGGCCGTACAATGAGCAGTTCTTC. It encodes CASSEVLGGPYNEQFF.

The chain has TRBV20-1 and TRBJ2-7; the D call may be TRBD1 or TRBD2 (5 bases each). V lost 0 bases to trimming and J lost 2 bases, with 17 bases between them. CDR3 length: 16 amino acids. Per the germline V gene, CDR1 is DFQATT and CDR2 is SNEGSKA (reference sequence). CDR3 coding DNA: TGCAGTGCTAGAGATACATTGGCAGGGAGCACCTACGAGCAGTACTTC. Protein: CSARDTLAGSTYEQYF.

The chain links TRBV18 to TRBJ2-7; TRBD2 matches at 8 bases. This CDR3 has 15 amino acids. With V trimmed by 3 bases and J by 3 bases, 7 bases remained unmatched. CDR1 and CDR2 (germline): KGHSH, LQKENI. This CDR3 reads CASSPPGGVVYEQYF. CDR3 bases: TGTGCCAGCTCACCCCCCGGGGGGGTGGTCTACGAGCAGTACTTC.

V is TRBV7-2 and J is TRBJ1-5; TRBD1 is a possible D gene (5 bases). In germline, CDR1 is SGHTA, CDR2 FQGNSA. CDR3 length: 15 residues. V lost 1 base and J lost 3, with 10 bases in between. The CDR3 DNA follows: TGTGCCAGCAGCTTAGAGGGACGGATCAATCAGCCCCAGCATTTT. It translates to CASSLEGRINQPQHF.

The chain recombines TRBV3-1 with TRBJ2-5; TRBD2 agrees at 8 bases. Per the germline V gene, CDR1 is LGHDT and CDR2 is YNNKEL (reference sequence). The V segment lost 3 bases and the J segment 0 bases; nucleotides outside the gene matches: 9. This CDR3 spans 17 amino acids. CDR3 in DNA: TGTGCCAGCAGCCACCCGTCGGGGGGGGTGTACCAAGAGACCCAGTACTTC. It encodes CASSHPSGGVYQETQYF.

This clonotype has ten or more counts. This rearrangement joins TRBV10-3 to TRBJ2-1; 11 bases align to TRBD2. The junction had 4 bases not matched to a gene; V was cut back by 3 bases and J by 3 bases. The CDR3 contains 16 residues. Per germline, CDR1 ENHRY and CDR2 SYGVKD. Here the CDR3 DNA reads TGTGCCATCAGTGACACCGGGACTAGCGGCTACAATGAGCAGTTCTTC. It translates to CAISDTGTSGYNEQFF.

This chain uses TRBV2 with TRBJ2-1; D remains ambiguous. Germline CDR1 reads SNHLY; CDR2 reads FYNNEI. Trimming left V 4 bases short and J 3 bases short, with 13 bases between. This CDR3 region has 15 residues. Here the CDR3 DNA reads TGTGCCAGCAGTGCAGCGCGGTTCCTCTACAATGAGCAGTTCTTC. Protein product: CASSAARFLYNEQFF.

In this sample, this clonotype turned up many times. The chain uses TRBV24-1 and TRBJ2-4; D unresolved. This CDR3 spans 17 amino acids. Trimming shortened V by 0 bases and J by 0 bases, and 11 bases separated the two germline ends. Germline loops: CDR1 KGHDR, CDR2 SFDVKD. The CDR3 reads CATSDLIHRLAKNIQYF. The CDR3 DNA follows: TGTGCCACCAGTGATTTGATCCACCGCCTAGCCAAAAACATTCAGTACTTC.

This sequence joins TRBV7-2 and TRBJ2-4, with D perhaps TRBD1 (6 bases). The tail of the sequence fits TRBJ2-7 better, so the J call may be wrong. Per the germline V gene, CDR1 is SGHTA and CDR2 is FQGNSA. This CDR3 has 14 residues. The CDR3 reads CASSPQQGSNEQYF. The CDR3 nucleotides are TGTGCCAGCAGCCCGCAACAGGGCTCTAACGAGCAGTACTTC.

This chain joins TRBV5-1 and TRBJ2-7; maybe TRBD2 (6 bases). This CDR3 has 11 amino acids. V lost 6 bases and J lost 8, with 12 bases in between. Per germline, CDR1 SGHRS and CDR2 YFSETQ. CDR3 sequence reads: CASTAGRQQYF. The CDR3 region has the DNA TGCGCCAGCACCGCGGGGAGACAGCAGTACTTC.

The chain is built from TRBV6-6 and TRBJ2-5; the match to TRBD1 covers 8 bases. J lost 5 bases, V lost 6 bases, and 5 bases had no gene match. The CDR3 spans 13 residues. Germline loops: CDR1 MNHNY, CDR2 SVGAGI (reference sequence). The CDR3 protein is CASRSGGAETQYF. CDR3 nucleotides: TGTGCCAGCAGATCAGGGGGCGCGGAGACCCAGTACTTC.

The CDR3: CSASPAMDEQFF. The CDR3 DNA is TGCAGTGCTAGCCCAGCGATGGATGAGCAGTTCTTC. J is TRBJ2-1 and V is TRBV20-1, with unresolved D. Germline-derived CDR1 and CDR2 are DFQATT and SNEGSKA (reference sequence). V lost 3 bases, J lost 8 bases, and 11 bases lay in between. This CDR3 is 12 amino acids long.

This rearrangement joins TRBV12-3 or TRBV12-4 to TRBJ1-1, with 8 bases fitting TRBD1. The CDR3 totals 14 residues. Germline trimming cut 6 bases from V and 2 bases from J; bases unmatched to any gene: 5. In nucleotides, the CDR3 is TGTGCCAGCAGGGGACAGGCTCAAAACACTGAAGCTTTCTTT. This codes for CASRGQAQNTEAFF.

This clonotype was seen many times. The CDR3 region is CASSLEGLAGGVSYNEQFF. DNA of the CDR3: TGCGCCAGCAGCTTGGAGGGACTAGCGGGGGGAGTGTCCTACAATGAGCAGTTCTTC. The chain employs TRBV5-1 and TRBJ2-1; 15 bases line up with TRBD2. Trimming took 0 bases from V and 1 from J; bases not matched to a gene: 5. The germline V gene has CDR1 SGHRS and CDR2 YFSETQ. The CDR3 is 19 residues long.